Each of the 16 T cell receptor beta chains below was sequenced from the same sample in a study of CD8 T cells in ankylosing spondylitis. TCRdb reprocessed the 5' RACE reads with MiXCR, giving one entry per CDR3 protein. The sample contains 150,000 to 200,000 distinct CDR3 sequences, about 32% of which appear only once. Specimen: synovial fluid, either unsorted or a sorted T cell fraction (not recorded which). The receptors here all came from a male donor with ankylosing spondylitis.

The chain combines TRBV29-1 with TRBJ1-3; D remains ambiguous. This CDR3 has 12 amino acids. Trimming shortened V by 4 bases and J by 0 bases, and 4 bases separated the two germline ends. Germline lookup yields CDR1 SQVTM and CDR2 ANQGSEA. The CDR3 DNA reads TGCAGCGTTGGTAACTCTGGAAACACCATATATTTT. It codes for CSVGNSGNTIYF.

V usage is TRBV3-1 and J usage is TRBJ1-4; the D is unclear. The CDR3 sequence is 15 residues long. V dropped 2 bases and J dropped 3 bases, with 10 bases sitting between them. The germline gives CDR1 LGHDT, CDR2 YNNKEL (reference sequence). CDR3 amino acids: CASSQSSGPNEKLFF. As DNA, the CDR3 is TGTGCCAGCAGCCAATCCAGTGGGCCTAATGAAAAACTGTTTTTT.

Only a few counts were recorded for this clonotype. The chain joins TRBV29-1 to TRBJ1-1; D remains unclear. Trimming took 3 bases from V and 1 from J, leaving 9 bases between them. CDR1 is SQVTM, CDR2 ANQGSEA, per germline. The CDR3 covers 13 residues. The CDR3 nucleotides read TGCAGCGTTGAGGCAGATCGGAACACTGAAGCTTTCTTT. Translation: CSVEADRNTEAFF.

DNA of the CDR3: TGTGCCAGCTCACCAGGAAGACTAGCGGCTTACAATGAGCAGTTCTTC. Its translation is CASSPGRLAAYNEQFF. This chain links TRBV18 with TRBJ2-1; 9 bases agree with TRBD2. The germline gives CDR1 KGHSH, CDR2 LQKENI. CDR3 length: 16 residues. With V trimmed by 2 bases and J by 4 bases, 6 bases remained unmatched.

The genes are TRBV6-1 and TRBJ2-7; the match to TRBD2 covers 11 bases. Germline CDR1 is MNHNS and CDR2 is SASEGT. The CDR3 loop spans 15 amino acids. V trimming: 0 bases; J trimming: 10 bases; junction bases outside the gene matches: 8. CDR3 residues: CASSEASGTSGLQYF. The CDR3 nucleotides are TGTGCCAGCAGTGAAGCCTCCGGGACTAGCGGCCTCCAGTACTTC.

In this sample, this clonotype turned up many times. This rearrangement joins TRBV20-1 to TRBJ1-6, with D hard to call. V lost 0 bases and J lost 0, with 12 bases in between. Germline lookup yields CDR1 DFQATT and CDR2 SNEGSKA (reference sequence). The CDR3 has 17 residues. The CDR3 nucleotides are TGCAGTGCTAGAGATTTCGGACCCAGCTCCTATAATTCACCCCTCCACTTT. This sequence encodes CSARDFGPSSYNSPLHF.

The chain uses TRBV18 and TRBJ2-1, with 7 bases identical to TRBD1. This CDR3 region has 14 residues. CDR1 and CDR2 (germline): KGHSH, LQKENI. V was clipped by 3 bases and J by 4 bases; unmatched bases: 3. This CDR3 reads CASSPEQGYNEQFF. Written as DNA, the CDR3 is TGTGCCAGCTCACCGGAACAGGGGTACAATGAGCAGTTCTTC.

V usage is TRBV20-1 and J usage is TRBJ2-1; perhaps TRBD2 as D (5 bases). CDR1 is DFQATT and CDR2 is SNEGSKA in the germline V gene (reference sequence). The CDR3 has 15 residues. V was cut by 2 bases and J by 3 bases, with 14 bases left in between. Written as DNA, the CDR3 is TGCAGTGCTAGACCCCCCACTAGTGACTACAATGAGCAGTTCTTC. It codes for CSARPPTSDYNEQFF.

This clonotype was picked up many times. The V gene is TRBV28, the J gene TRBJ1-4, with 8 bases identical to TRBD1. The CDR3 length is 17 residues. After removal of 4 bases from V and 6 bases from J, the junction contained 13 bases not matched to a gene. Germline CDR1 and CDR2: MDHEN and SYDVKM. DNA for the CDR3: TGTGCCAGCAGTTCAGCCGGGAGTGGACAGGGAGATGAAAAACTGTTTTTT. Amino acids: CASSSAGSGQGDEKLFF.

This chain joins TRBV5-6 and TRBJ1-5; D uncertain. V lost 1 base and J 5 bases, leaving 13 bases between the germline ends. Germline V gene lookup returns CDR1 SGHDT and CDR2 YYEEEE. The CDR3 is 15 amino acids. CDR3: CASSLLGFGDQPQHF. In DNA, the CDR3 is TGTGCCAGCAGCTTGTTAGGGTTCGGAGATCAGCCCCAGCATTTT.

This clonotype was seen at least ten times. The CDR3 protein is CASSLAGGLNEQFF. DNA of the CDR3: TGTGCCAGCAGCTTAGCGGGGGGGCTGAATGAGCAGTTCTTC. The chain combines TRBV7-9 with TRBJ2-1, with a possible D match to TRBD2 (7 bases). V dropped 0 bases and J dropped 7 bases, with 10 bases sitting between them. This CDR3 spans 14 amino acids. Germline CDR1 reads SEHNR; CDR2 reads FQNEAQ (reference sequence).

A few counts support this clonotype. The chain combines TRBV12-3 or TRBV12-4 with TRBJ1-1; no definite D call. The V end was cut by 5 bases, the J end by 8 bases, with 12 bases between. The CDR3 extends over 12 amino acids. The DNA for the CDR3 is TGTGCCAGCAGTACAGTTGCAGTAGAAGCTTTCTTT. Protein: CASSTVAVEAFF.

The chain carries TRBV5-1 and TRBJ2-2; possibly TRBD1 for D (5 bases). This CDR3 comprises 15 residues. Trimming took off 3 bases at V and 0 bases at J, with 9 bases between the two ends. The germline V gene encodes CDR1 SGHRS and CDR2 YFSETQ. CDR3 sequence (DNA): TGCGCCAGCAGCTCGTGGACAACGAACACCGGGGAGCTGTTTTTT. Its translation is CASSSWTTNTGELFF.

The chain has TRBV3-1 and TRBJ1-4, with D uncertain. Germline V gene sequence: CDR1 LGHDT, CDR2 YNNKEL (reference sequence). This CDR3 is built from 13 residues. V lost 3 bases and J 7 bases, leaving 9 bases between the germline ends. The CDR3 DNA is TGTGCCAGCAGCCACCGGTGGGCTGAAAAACTGTTTTTT. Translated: CASSHRWAEKLFF.

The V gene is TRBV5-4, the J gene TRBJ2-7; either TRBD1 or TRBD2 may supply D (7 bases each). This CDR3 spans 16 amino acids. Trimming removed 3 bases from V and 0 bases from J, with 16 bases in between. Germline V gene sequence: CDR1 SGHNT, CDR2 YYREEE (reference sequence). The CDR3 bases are TGTGCCAGCAGCTGGGGGAGGGGACAGAGCTCCTACGAGCAGTACTTC. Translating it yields CASSWGRGQSSYEQYF.

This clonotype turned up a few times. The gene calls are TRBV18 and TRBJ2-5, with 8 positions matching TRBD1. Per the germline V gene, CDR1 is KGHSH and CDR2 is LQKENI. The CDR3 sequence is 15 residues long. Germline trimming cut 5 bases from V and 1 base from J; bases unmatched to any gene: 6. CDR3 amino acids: CASSSLGQGQETQYF. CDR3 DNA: TGTGCCAGCTCATCGTTAGGACAGGGCCAAGAGACCCAGTACTTC.